The 17 T cell receptor beta chains listed next were all sequenced from one sample in a study of blood T cell repertoires in COVID-19 (dated by TCRdb to 2020 to 2022). The library was obtained by the immunoSEQ multiplex PCR assay. As stored in TCRdb, this immuneACCESS dataset retains in-frame rearrangements with V and J assigned. A fraction of the clones does not appear; measured against another copy, unresolved V genes explain less than half of the discrepancy, and the remainder lacks a known reason. The sample includes 200,000 to 250,000 clones, with 90% to 95% observed a single time. The top ten clones comprise around 0.84% of the sample. The sequenced sample was peripheral blood. The source is a man in his sixties with COVID-19, enrolled during active disease.

This chain links TRBV28 with TRBJ2-7, with TRBD2 identical over 9 bases. V was clipped by 5 bases and J by 4 bases; unmatched bases: 6. From germline, CDR1 is MDHEN and CDR2 SYDVKM. The CDR3 consists of 14 residues. The CDR3 region has the DNA TGTGCCAGCAGTCCGTATAGCGGGAGTTACGAGCAGTACTTC. Translating gives CASSPYSGSYEQYF.

This sequence joins TRBV7-3 and TRBJ2-2; D possibly corresponds to TRBD2 (6 bases). Germline lookup yields CDR1 SGHTA and CDR2 FQGTGA. The CDR3 has 15 amino acids. Deletions cut 5 bases from V and 1 base from J, with 11 bases between. The CDR3 sequence is CASSPGTWNTGELFF. The CDR3 DNA is TGTGCCAGCAGCCCCGGGACTTGGAACACCGGGGAGCTGTTTTTT.

This clone showed up just a few times. In DNA, the CDR3 is TGTGCCAGCAGCTTGGGCCGGACAGGGAGGGACACCGGGGAGCTGTTTTTT. Translated: CASSLGRTGRDTGELFF. This chain joins TRBV5-4 and TRBJ2-2, with TRBD1 as a possible D gene (8 bases). Per germline, CDR1 SGHNT and CDR2 YYREEE (reference sequence). The CDR3 runs 17 residues. V lost 0 bases to trimming and J lost 3 bases, with 15 bases between them.

This clone has only one observation. The chain employs TRBV27 and TRBJ1-2, with D maybe TRBD1 (6 bases). V lost 5 bases to trimming and J lost 8 bases, with 24 bases between them. Germline-derived CDR1 and CDR2 are MNHEY and SMNVEV (reference sequence). The CDR3 runs 16 residues. CDR3 coding DNA: TGTGCCAGCAGTCCCCAGACAGGAATCCTATCCTACGGCTACACCTTC. Its translation is CASSPQTGILSYGYTF.

The rearrangement uses TRBV15 and TRBJ1-2, with 7 bases that match TRBD1. The CDR3 is made up of 13 amino acids. Trimming removed 5 bases from V and 4 bases from J; junction bases left unmatched: 4. Germline loops: CDR1 LNHNV, CDR2 YYDKDF (reference sequence). This CDR3 is CATSATGIYGYTF. The DNA of the CDR3 is TGTGCCACCAGCGCGACAGGGATCTATGGCTACACCTTC.

This sequence joins TRBV2 and TRBJ2-6, with D possibly matching TRBD1 (5 bases). The CDR3 runs 16 residues. Germline V lookup: CDR1 SNHLY, CDR2 FYNNEI. V was trimmed by 7 bases and J by 3 bases, leaving 16 bases between them. The CDR3 DNA is TGTGCCAGCAAGGGTACGCAGGGCTTTGGGGCCAACGTCCTGACTTTC. It specifies CASKGTQGFGANVLTF.

This rearrangement joins TRBV12-2 to TRBJ2-7; the table's D call TRBD1 went unverified against the DNA. TRBV12-2 is tagged as a pseudogene. CDR3 size: 19 residues. The CDR3 sequence: CASRLGNGGTGGMGYEQYF. The CDR3 coding sequence is TGTGCAAGTCGCTTAGGTAATGGCGGGACAGGCGGAATGGGATACGAGCAGTACTTC.

The chain employs TRBV4-1 and TRBJ1-2; a weak D match, TRBD1 (5 bases). The CDR3 runs to 15 residues. Germline CDR1 and CDR2: MGHRA and YSYEKL. Trimming left V 7 bases short and J 4 bases short, with 19 bases between. DNA of the CDR3: TGCGCCAGCACCCCCCAGCAGAGGGGAGGCTATGGCTACACCTTC. Amino acid sequence: CASTPQQRGGYGYTF.

The V and J genes are TRBV6-2 or TRBV6-3 and TRBJ1-1; a weak D match, TRBD1 (6 bases). The germline V and J ends were trimmed by 5 bases and 6 bases, with 13 bases remaining between them. Germline V gene sequence: CDR1 MNHEY, CDR2 SVGEGT. The CDR3 runs to 13 residues. This CDR3 is CASSHQQGPEAFF. In DNA, the CDR3 is TGTGCCAGCAGTCACCAACAGGGCCCTGAAGCTTTCTTT.

The chain carries TRBV7-8 and TRBJ2-2; the match to TRBD2 covers 15 bases. The V and J ends lost 4 bases and 5 bases, in that order; junction bases with no gene match: 5. Germline CDR1 and CDR2: SGHVS and FQNEAQ. The CDR3 runs to 17 residues. This CDR3 is CASSSTGLAGGTGELFF. The CDR3 DNA sequence: TGTGCCAGCAGCTCTACGGGACTAGCGGGAGGTACCGGGGAGCTGTTTTTT. The full variable domain, with the rest looked up from reference TRBV7-8 and TRBJ2-2, is GAGVSQSPRYKVAKRGQDVALRCDPISGHVSLFWYQQALGQGPEFLTYFQNEAQLDKSGLPSDRFFAERPEGSVSTLKIQRTQQEDSAVYLCASSSTGLAGGTGELFFGEGSRLTVL.

The chain joins TRBV18 to TRBJ1-6, with 8 bases matching TRBD1. The V segment lost 3 bases and the J segment 6 bases; nucleotides outside the gene matches: 4. Germline V gene data show CDR1 as KGHSH and CDR2 as LQKENI. This CDR3 is 15 amino acids long. The CDR3, as DNA: TGTGCCAGCTCACCCCAGGGGGCGCGTAATTCACCCCTCCACTTT. This translates into CASSPQGARNSPLHF.

The chain couples TRBV5-1 to TRBJ2-3; D ambiguous. Between the trimmed V and J ends, which lost 3 bases and 3 bases, there was a span of 11 bases. Germline V CDR1 and CDR2: SGHRS, YFSETQ. This CDR3 is 14 amino acids long. CDR3 coding DNA: TGCGCCAGCAGCTCATCGACGGAGACAGATACGCAGTATTTT. It codes for CASSSSTETDTQYF.

This clone was detected a few times. V is TRBV24-1 and J is TRBJ2-1, with D perhaps matching TRBD2 (6 bases). Germline loops: CDR1 KGHDR, CDR2 SFDVKD. V lost 4 bases, J lost 4 bases, and 16 bases lay in between. The CDR3 has 16 residues. CDR3 in DNA: TGTGCCACCAGTGACTCCCTGGGGGGTACGTACAATGAGCAGTTCTTC. This encodes CATSDSLGGTYNEQFF.

This chain joins TRBV11-2 and TRBJ2-1; D is perhaps TRBD1 (5 bases). Germline V gene lookup returns CDR1 SGHAT and CDR2 FQNNGV. Trimming removed 3 bases at V and 5 bases at J, with 8 bases between. The CDR3 spans 13 residues. Written as DNA, the CDR3 is TGTGCCAGCAGCTTGGGGCAGCACAATGAGCAGTTCTTC. Protein sequence: CASSLGQHNEQFF. The full variable domain, rest sourced from reference TRBV11-2 and TRBJ2-1, is EAGVAQSPRYKIIEKRQSVAFWCNPISGHATLYWYQQILGQGPKLLIQFQNNGVVDDSQLPKDRFSAERLKGVDSTLKIQPAKLEDSAVYLCASSLGQHNEQFFGPGTRLTVL.

The V call is TRBV11-3, the J call TRBJ2-1; 14 bases fit TRBD2. CDR1 and CDR2 from the germline V gene are SGHNT and YENEEA. The length of the CDR3 is 16 residues. Losses at the gene ends were 3 bases for V and 4 bases for J; bases not matched to a gene: 2. CDR3 loop: CASSLGTSGSYNEQFF. As DNA, the CDR3 is TGTGCCAGCAGCTTGGGGACTAGCGGGAGTTACAATGAGCAGTTCTTC.

CDR3 DNA: TGTGCCAGTAGGGACAGGGGGCTGCCTTCTCTTAACTATGGCTACACCTTC. Its translation is CASRDRGLPSLNYGYTF. The rearrangement links TRBV19 to TRBJ1-2; 11 bases line up with TRBD1. The CDR3 runs to 17 residues. Germline V lookup: CDR1 LNHDA, CDR2 SQIVND (reference sequence). J lost 1 base, V lost 6 bases, and 10 bases had no gene match.

The rearrangement links TRBV5-4 to TRBJ2-7, with D possibly being TRBD1 (5 bases). The germline V and J ends were trimmed by 2 bases and 1 base, with 7 bases remaining between them. This CDR3 is 13 amino acids long. The germline V gene has CDR1 SGHNT and CDR2 YYREEE (reference sequence). The CDR3 region is CASSFAGSYEQYF. In DNA, the CDR3 is TGTGCCAGCAGCTTCGCAGGGTCCTACGAGCAGTACTTC.